Following are 15 T cell receptor beta chains from one sample sequenced in a study of spatial heterogeneity in lung cancer. Their antigens are not known. Noted time point: sample taken at primary tumor resection. Study-wide results and limits: Counts of expanded intratumoral alpha and beta TCRs tracked tumor mutation counts.

MiXCR was run by TCRdb on the 5' RACE reads, yielding one entry per CDR3 protein. The sample includes under 4,000 distinct CDR3 sequences, about a tenth of them seen just once. Sequenced material: lung tumor tissue, taken at surgery. All receptors come from a male donor with early-stage non-small cell lung cancer.

The rearrangement links TRBV20-1 to TRBJ1-2; D gene unclear. The V and J ends lost 0 bases and 5 bases respectively, with 16 bases between them. From germline, CDR1 is DFQATT and CDR2 SNEGSKA (reference sequence). This CDR3 comprises 15 residues. The CDR3 spells CSARDGRQRRYGYTF. CDR3 DNA: TGCAGTGCTAGAGATGGCAGGCAGAGGAGGTATGGCTACACCTTC.

The V gene is TRBV29-1, the J gene TRBJ2-7, with 9 nucleotides matching TRBD1. From germline, CDR1 is SQVTM and CDR2 ANQGSEA. The J segment lost 9 bases and the V segment lost 0 bases, leaving 12 bases of the junction unmatched. CDR3 length: 15 residues. CDR3 sequence reads: CSVEERTGDIDGQYF. Written as DNA, the CDR3 is TGCAGCGTTGAAGAGAGGACAGGGGATATAGATGGGCAGTACTTC.

This clonotype appeared a few times. This chain joins TRBV20-1 and TRBJ2-5; D is possibly TRBD1 or TRBD2 (5 bases each). The CDR3 contains 15 residues. Trimming took 4 bases from V and 5 from J, leaving 20 bases between them. Germline V gene data show CDR1 as DFQATT and CDR2 as SNEGSKA (reference sequence). The CDR3 DNA is TGCAGTGCTAAGGCTGGGTGGGACCCCTTGGAGACCCAGTACTTC. This sequence encodes CSAKAGWDPLETQYF.

This clonotype was observed a handful of times. V is TRBV5-1 and J is TRBJ1-2, with D possibly matching TRBD1 (6 bases). This CDR3 is built from 14 residues. Germline V CDR1 and CDR2: SGHRS, YFSETQ. Trimming took 0 bases from V and 4 from J, leaving 10 bases between them. Written as DNA, the CDR3 is TGCGCCAGCAGCTTGGGGGAACAGGGCTATGGCTACACCTTC. Translating gives CASSLGEQGYGYTF.

In its sample, this clonotype is medium-sized. The gene calls are TRBV6-5 and TRBJ2-7; D is unresolved. CDR3 length: 16 residues. V was pared by 0 bases and J by 0 bases, with 12 bases between. The germline V gene has CDR1 MNHEY and CDR2 SVGAGI. CDR3 sequence: CASSYSVSRSSYEQYF. For the CDR3, the DNA is TGTGCCAGCAGTTACTCGGTATCGCGAAGCTCCTACGAGCAGTACTTC.

This clonotype was seen repeatedly, ten times or more. The chain is built from TRBV12-3 or TRBV12-4 and TRBJ2-6; 7 nucleotides match TRBD1. The J segment lost 0 bases and the V segment lost 5 bases, leaving 7 bases of the junction unmatched. This CDR3 comprises 17 residues. The CDR3 coding sequence is TGTGCCAGCAGTCCAAGACAGGGATCCTCTGGGGCCAACGTCCTGACTTTC. It translates to CASSPRQGSSGANVLTF.

This clonotype was seen only a few times. V usage is TRBV20-1 and J usage is TRBJ2-1; D is unresolved. Trimming cost V 0 bases and J 9 bases, with 15 bases left between them. The CDR3 runs to 14 residues. Germline V lookup: CDR1 DFQATT, CDR2 SNEGSKA (reference sequence). The CDR3 DNA reads TGCAGTGCTAGAGAAGAGGTAGTTTACGGTGAGCAGTTCTTC. Residues: CSAREEVVYGEQFF.

In this sample, this clonotype turned up many times. V usage is TRBV4-3 and J usage is TRBJ2-5; TRBD2 aligns across 11 bases. Trimming cost V 4 bases and J 2 bases; bases outside gene matches: 6. Germline V CDR1 and CDR2: LGHNA, YSLEER. This CDR3 has 16 amino acids. This chain's CDR3 is CASSPGTSGTQETQYF. CDR3 coding DNA: TGCGCCAGCAGCCCTGGGACTAGCGGCACGCAAGAGACCCAGTACTTC.

This clonotype is medium-sized. This chain links TRBV7-2 with TRBJ2-3; possibly TRBD2 for D (5 bases). This CDR3 has 14 amino acids. Germline CDR1 and CDR2: SGHTA and FQGNSA. With 1 base removed from V and 4 bases from J, the gap between germline ends came to 9 bases. The CDR3 here is CASSLGGAADTQYF. CDR3 bases: TGTGCCAGCAGCTTAGGGGGAGCGGCAGATACGCAGTATTTT.

The rearrangement uses TRBV20-1 and TRBJ2-3; 9 nucleotides align to TRBD2. Germline CDR1 is DFQATT and CDR2 is SNEGSKA (reference sequence). This CDR3 has 16 residues. The DNA of the CDR3 is TGCTCCGTAAAGGGGGGGCTAGCGGGGATCACAGATACGCAGTATTTT. This encodes CSVKGGLAGITDTQYF.

This clonotype qualifies as medium-sized. The V and J genes are TRBV12-3 or TRBV12-4 and TRBJ1-2; D might be TRBD1 (5 bases). V was pared by 2 bases and J by 7 bases, with 14 bases between. The CDR3 has 14 residues. The CDR3 coding sequence is TGTGCCAGCAGTTTACCGGGACGATGGGCTGGCTACACCTTC. Translating gives CASSLPGRWAGYTF.

This clonotype is deemed medium-sized. The rearrangement joins TRBV7-9 to TRBJ2-2; the match to TRBD2 covers 10 bases. Germline CDR1 is SEHNR and CDR2 is FQNEAQ (reference sequence). With V trimmed by 5 bases and J by 7 bases, 7 bases remained unmatched. The CDR3 contains 15 residues. The CDR3: CASSPLAGDVGELFF. CDR3 bases: TGTGCCAGCAGCCCCCTAGCGGGAGACGTCGGGGAGCTGTTTTTT.

The chain recombines TRBV16 with TRBJ1-5, with D possibly TRBD1 on 5 matching bases. The CDR3 is 13 amino acids. Deletions cut 4 bases from V and 6 bases from J, with 10 bases between. Germline CDR1 KGHSY, CDR2 FQNENV. The CDR3 reads CASSLGGGQPQHF. The CDR3 DNA reads as TGTGCCAGCAGCCTCGGCGGGGGTCAGCCCCAGCATTTT.

V usage is TRBV11-2 and J usage is TRBJ2-7, with 8 bases matching TRBD1. CDR1 and CDR2 (germline): SGHAT, FQNNGV. The CDR3 is 13 amino acids. Trimming cost V 4 bases and J 5 bases; bases outside gene matches: 4. The CDR3 nucleotides are TGTGCCAGCAGCTCGAGGACAGGGAACGAGCAGTACTTC. This sequence encodes CASSSRTGNEQYF.

This clonotype was counted many times. The CDR3 spells CASLPWGPQETQYF. The CDR3 nucleotides are TGTGCCAGCCTCCCCTGGGGGCCTCAAGAGACCCAGTACTTC. V gene TRBV12-3 or TRBV12-4 combines with J gene TRBJ2-5, with D possibly matching TRBD1 (6 bases). The CDR3 is 14 amino acids. V was pared by 8 bases and J by 2 bases, with 15 bases between.